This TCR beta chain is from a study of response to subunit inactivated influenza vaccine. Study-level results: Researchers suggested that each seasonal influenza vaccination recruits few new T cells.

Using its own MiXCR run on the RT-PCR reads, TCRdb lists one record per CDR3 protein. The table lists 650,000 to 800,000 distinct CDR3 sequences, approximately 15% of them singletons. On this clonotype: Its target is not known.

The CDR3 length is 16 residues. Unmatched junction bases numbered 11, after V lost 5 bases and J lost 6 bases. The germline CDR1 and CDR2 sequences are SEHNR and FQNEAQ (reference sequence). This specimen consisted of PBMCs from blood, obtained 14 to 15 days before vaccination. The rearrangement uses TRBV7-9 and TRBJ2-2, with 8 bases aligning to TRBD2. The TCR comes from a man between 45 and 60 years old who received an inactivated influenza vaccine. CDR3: CASSRIVSGSPGELFF. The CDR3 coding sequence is TGTGCCAGCAGCCGCATCGTGAGCGGGAGTCCCGGGGAGCTGTTTTTT.